This TCR beta chain originates from a study of blood T cell repertoires in COVID-19. Across the study: The origin of the acute and convalescent COVID-19 samples was the United States, Italy and Spain. The cDNA or gDNA used as material had been derived from T cells, B-cell-depleted T cells, or PBMCs.

Original methodology: Amplification from reference gene primers served as the basis for estimated nucleated cell counts. The protocol was immunoSEQ multiplex PCR, while the TCRdb copy is restricted to in-frame clones and leaves out a portion. V, J and clone size are those of that table, while D and trimming were read from the DNA. This sample carries around 35,000 clones, about 88% of them seen once, and the ten largest clones take about 12%. The sample consisted of peripheral blood. The receptor's source is a man aged 55 to 70 with active COVID-19.

CDR3 region: CASGLAGGNEQYF. The CDR3 nucleotides are TGTGCCAGCGGACTAGCGGGAGGGAACGAGCAGTACTTC. This chain links TRBV3-1 (or the pseudogene TRBV3-2) with TRBJ2-7, with 15 bases that match TRBD2. V dropped 8 bases and J dropped 5; count of bases not matched to a gene: 1. CDR3 length: 13 residues. The germline gives CDR1 LGHDT, CDR2 YNNKEL (reference sequence).